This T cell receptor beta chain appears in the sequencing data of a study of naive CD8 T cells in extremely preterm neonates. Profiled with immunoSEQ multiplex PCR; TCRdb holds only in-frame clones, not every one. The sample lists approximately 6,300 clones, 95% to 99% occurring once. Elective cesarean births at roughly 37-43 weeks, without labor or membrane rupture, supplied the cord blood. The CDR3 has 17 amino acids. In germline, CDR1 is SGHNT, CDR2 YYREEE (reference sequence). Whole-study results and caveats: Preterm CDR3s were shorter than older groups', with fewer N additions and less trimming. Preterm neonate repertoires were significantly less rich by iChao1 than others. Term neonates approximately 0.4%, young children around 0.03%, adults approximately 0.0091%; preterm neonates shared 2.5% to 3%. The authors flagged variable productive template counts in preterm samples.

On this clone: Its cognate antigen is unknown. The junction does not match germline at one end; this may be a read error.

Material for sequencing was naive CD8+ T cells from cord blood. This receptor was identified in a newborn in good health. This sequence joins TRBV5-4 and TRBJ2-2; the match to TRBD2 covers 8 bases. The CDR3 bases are TGCGCCAGCAGCCAAGGAACCGGGGGGGCGAGCACCGGGGAGCTGTTTTTT. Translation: CASSQGTGGASTGELFF.